The present T cell receptor (beta chain) was sequenced within a study of blood T cells in healthy people across ages. Whole-study findings and limits: Measured against age, TCR beta diversity per million T cells decreased in a roughly linear manner.

The CDR3 covers 15 residues. J was trimmed by 7 bases and V by 3 bases; bases with no gene match: 4. Germline V lookup: CDR1 ENHRY, CDR2 SYGVKD. A sample-barcoded 5' primer and a J-beta primer mix were used in a second PCR of roughly 6 to 11 cycles. Via MiXCR, TCRdb re-called the 5' RACE reads, giving one row per CDR3 protein. Seen here are 800,000 or so distinct CDR3 sequences, about 62% observed once, and the top ten hold 25% to 30%. Note on this clonotype: Antigen unknown.

V usage is TRBV10-3 and J usage is TRBJ1-4, with 11 bases fitting TRBD1. The source of this sequence is a young man in good health. The sample was blood. CDR3: CAISDRDRGFEKLFF. CDR3 coding DNA: TGTGCCATCAGTGACCGGGACAGGGGGTTTGAAAAACTGTTTTTT.